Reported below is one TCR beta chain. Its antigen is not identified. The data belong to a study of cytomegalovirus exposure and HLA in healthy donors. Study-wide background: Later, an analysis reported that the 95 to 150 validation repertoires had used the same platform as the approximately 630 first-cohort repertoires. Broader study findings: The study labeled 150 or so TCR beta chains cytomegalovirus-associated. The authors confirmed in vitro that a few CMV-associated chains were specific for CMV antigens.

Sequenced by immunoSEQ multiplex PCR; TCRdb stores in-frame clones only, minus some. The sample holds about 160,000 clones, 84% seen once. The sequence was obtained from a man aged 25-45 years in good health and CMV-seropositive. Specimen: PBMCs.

The CDR3 DNA reads as TGTGCCAGCAGCCCTGTGGGGGCGCGGGGGTATGGCTACACCTTC. It codes for CASSPVGARGYGYTF. The V and J genes are TRBV13 and TRBJ1-2; TRBD1 is a possible D gene (6 bases). The CDR3 is 15 residues long. The germline CDR1 and CDR2 sequences are PRHDT and FYEKMQ (reference sequence). Trimming shortened V by 5 bases and J by 5 bases, and 18 bases separated the two germline ends.